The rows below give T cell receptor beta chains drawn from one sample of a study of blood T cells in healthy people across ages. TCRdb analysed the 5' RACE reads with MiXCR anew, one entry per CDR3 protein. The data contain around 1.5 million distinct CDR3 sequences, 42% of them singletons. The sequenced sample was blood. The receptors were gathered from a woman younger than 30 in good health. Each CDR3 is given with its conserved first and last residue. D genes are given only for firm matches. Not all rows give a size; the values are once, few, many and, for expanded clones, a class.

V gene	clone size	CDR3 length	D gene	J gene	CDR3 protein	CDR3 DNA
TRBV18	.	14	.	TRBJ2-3	CASSPVRGRDTQYF	TGTGCCAGCTCACCGGTCAGAGGGAGAGACACGCAGTATTTT
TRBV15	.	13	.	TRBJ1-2	CATSRVPDYGYTF	TGTGCCACCAGCAGAGTTCCGGACTATGGCTACACCTTC
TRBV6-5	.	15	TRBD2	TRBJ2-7	CASSYSGLGYNEQYF	TGTGCCAGCAGTTACTCGGGACTAGGGTACAATGAGCAGTACTTC
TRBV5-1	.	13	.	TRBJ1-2	CASSLGPDVGYTF	TGCGCCAGCAGCTTGGGTCCGGACGTTGGCTACACCTTC
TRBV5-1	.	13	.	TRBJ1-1	CASGVLQGTEAFF	TGCGCCAGCGGTGTCCTTCAGGGCACTGAAGCTTTCTTT
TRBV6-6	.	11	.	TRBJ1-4	CASRWNEKLFF	TGTGCCAGCAGGTGGAATGAAAAACTGTTTTTT
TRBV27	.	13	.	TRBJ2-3	CASSRFGTDTQYF	TGTGCCAGCAGTAGATTTGGCACAGATACGCAGTATTTT
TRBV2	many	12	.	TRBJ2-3	CASRGNTDTQYF	TGTGCCAGCAGGGGCAACACAGATACGCAGTATTTT
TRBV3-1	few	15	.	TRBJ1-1	CASSLSRVSWTEAFF	TGTGCCAGCAGCCTCTCCCGGGTATCGTGGACTGAAGCTTTCTTT
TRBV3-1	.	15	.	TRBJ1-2	CAGSQASPANYGYTF	TGTGCCGGCAGCCAAGCTTCGCCAGCTAACTATGGCTACACCTTC
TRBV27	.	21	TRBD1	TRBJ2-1	CASSTTGTGDIVGYLTNEQFF	TGTGCCAGCAGTACAACCGGGACAGGTGATATTGTTGGCTACCTAACAAACGAGCAGTTCTTC
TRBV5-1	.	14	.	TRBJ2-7	CASSFAGGEYEQYF	TGCGCCAGCAGCTTTGCTGGGGGCGAGTACGAGCAGTACTTC
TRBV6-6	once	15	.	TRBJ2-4	CASSSFGEGANIQYF	TGTGCCAGCAGTTCGTTTGGGGAAGGTGCGAACATTCAGTACTTC
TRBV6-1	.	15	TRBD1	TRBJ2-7	CASSYAGQGPYEQYF	TGTGCCAGCAGTTATGCGGGACAGGGGCCCTACGAGCAGTACTTC
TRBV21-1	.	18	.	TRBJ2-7	CASSNRTSGSVSSYEQYF	TGTGCCAGCAGCAATAGGACTAGCGGGAGCGTCAGCTCCTACGAGCAGTACTTC
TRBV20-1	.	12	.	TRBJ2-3	CSATGQLDTQYF	TGCAGTGCCACTGGACAGTTAGATACGCAGTATTTT
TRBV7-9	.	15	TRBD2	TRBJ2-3	CASSLVRGGPDAQYF	TGTGCCAGCAGCTTGGTGCGGGGGGGCCCAGATGCGCAGTATTTT
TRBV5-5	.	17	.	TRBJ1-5	CASSLYPSTGLNQPQHF	TGTGCCAGCAGCTTGTATCCGTCGACAGGATTAAATCAGCCCCAGCATTTT
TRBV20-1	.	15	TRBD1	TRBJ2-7	CSASADRGRPYEQYF	TGCAGTGCTAGTGCTGACAGGGGGCGTCCCTACGAGCAGTACTTC
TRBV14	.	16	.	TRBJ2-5	CASSQRRTIVQETQYF	TGTGCCAGCAGCCAAAGACGGACCATTGTCCAAGAGACCCAGTACTTC
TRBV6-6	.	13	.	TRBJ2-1	CASTGLINYEQFF	TGTGCCAGCACGGGACTTATAAACTACGAGCAGTTCTTC
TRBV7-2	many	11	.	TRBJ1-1	CASSKNTEAFF	TGTGCCAGCAGCAAGAACACTGAAGCTTTCTTT
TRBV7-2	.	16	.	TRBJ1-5	CASTQGSGCSNQPQHF	TGTGCCAGCACCCAGGGCTCAGGGTGTAGCAATCAGCCCCAGCATTTT
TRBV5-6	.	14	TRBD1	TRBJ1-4	CASSPQGINEKLFF	TGTGCCAGCAGCCCACAGGGGATTAATGAAAAACTGTTTTTT
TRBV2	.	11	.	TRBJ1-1	CANTYSTEAFF	TGTGCCAACACCTACAGTACTGAAGCTTTCTTT
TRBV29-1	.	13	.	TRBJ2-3	CSSTGISTDTQYF	TGCAGCTCTACCGGGATCTCCACAGATACGCAGTATTTT
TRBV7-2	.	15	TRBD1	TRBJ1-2	CASSSDRGRTYGYTF	TGTGCCAGCAGCTCCGACAGGGGGCGTACCTATGGCTACACCTTC
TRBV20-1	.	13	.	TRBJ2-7	CSASPGLTYGQYF	TGCAGTGCGTCACCGGGACTCACCTACGGGCAGTACTTC
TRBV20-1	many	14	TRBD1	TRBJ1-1	CSARETGGVTEAFF	TGCAGTGCTAGAGAAACAGGGGGGGTCACTGAAGCTTTCTTT
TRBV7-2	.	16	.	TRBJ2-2	CASSLSGSIMTGELFF	TGTGCCAGCAGCTTATCGGGCAGCATTATGACCGGGGAGCTGTTTTTT
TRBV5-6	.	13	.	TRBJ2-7	CASSSAFDYEQYF	TGTGCCAGCAGCTCGGCCTTCGACTACGAGCAGTACTTC
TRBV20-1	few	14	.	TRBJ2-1	CSADGRGPYNEQFF	TGCAGTGCCGACGGGCGGGGTCCCTACAATGAGCAGTTCTTC
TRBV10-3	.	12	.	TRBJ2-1	CAISDTDDEQFF	TGTGCCATCAGTGACACGGACGATGAGCAGTTCTTC
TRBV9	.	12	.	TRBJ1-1	CASSNMAAEAFF	TGTGCCAGCAGCAACATGGCAGCTGAAGCTTTCTTT
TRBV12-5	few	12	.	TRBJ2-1	CASGLGRGEQFF	TGTGCTAGTGGACTCGGCCGGGGTGAGCAGTTCTTC
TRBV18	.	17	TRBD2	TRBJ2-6	CASSRGPTSSGANVPTF	TGTGCCAGCTCACGAGGTCCGACTAGCTCTGGGGCCAACGTCCCGACTTTC
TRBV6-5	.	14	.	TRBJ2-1	CASSYEGMYNEQFF	TGTGCCAGCAGTTACGAGGGAATGTACAATGAGCAGTTCTTC
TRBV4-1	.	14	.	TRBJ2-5	CASSQDPVQETQYF	TGCGCCAGCAGCCAAGATCCAGTACAAGAGACCCAGTACTTC
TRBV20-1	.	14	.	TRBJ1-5	CSASDRRVNQPQHF	TGCAGTGCATCGGACAGAAGAGTAAATCAGCCCCAGCATTTT
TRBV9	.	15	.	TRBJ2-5	CASSVVEYLQETQYF	TGTGCCAGCAGCGTAGTAGAATACCTCCAAGAGACCCAGTACTTC
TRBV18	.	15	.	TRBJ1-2	CACSPGADINYGYTF	TGTGCCTGCTCACCAGGTGCGGACATTAACTATGGCTACACCTTC
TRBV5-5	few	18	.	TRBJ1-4	CASSLGLQGPATNEKLFF	TGTGCCAGCAGCTTGGGGCTACAGGGACCTGCAACTAATGAAAAACTGTTTTTT
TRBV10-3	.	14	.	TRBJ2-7	CAIKLAGNSYEQYF	TGTGCCATCAAATTAGCAGGGAATTCCTACGAGCAGTACTTC
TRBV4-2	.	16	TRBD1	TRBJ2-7	CASSPTRDRATYEQYF	TGTGCCAGCAGCCCTACCCGGGACAGGGCTACCTACGAGCAGTACTTC
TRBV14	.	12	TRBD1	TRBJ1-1	CASSATGAEAFF	TGTGCCAGCAGCGCGACAGGGGCCGAAGCTTTCTTT
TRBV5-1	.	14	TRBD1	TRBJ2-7	CASGTSGQDYEQYF	TGCGCCAGCGGGACCTCGGGACAGGACTACGAGCAGTACTTC
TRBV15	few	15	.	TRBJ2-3	CATSRAALATDTQYF	TGTGCCACCAGCAGAGCTGCGCTAGCTACAGATACGCAGTATTTT
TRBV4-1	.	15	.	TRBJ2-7	CASSQVGRRSYEQYF	TGCGCCAGCAGCCAAGTGGGCCGACGCTCCTACGAGCAGTACTTC
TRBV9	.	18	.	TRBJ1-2	CASSVGGGTVSRNYGYTF	TGTGCCAGCAGCGTAGGAGGGGGGACGGTGAGTCGTAACTATGGCTACACCTTC
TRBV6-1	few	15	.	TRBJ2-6	CASSQGPSGANVLTF	TGTGCCAGCAGCCAAGGACCTTCTGGGGCCAACGTCCTGACTTTC
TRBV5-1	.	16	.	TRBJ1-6	CASSLEQVAYNSPLHF	TGCGCCAGCAGCTTGGAACAGGTTGCCTATAATTCACCCCTCCACTTT
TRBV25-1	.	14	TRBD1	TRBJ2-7	CASSAGTGTYEQYF	TGTGCCAGCAGTGCCGGGACAGGGACCTACGAGCAGTACTTC
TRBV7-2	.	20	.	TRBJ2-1	CASSARGGDRKKSSYNEQFF	TGTGCCAGCAGCGCAAGAGGGGGGGACAGAAAAAAAAGCTCCTACAATGAGCAGTTCTTC
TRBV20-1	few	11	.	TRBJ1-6	CSARDPPALHF	TGCAGTGCTAGAGATCCCCCCGCCCTCCACTTT
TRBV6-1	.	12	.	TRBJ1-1	CASKLPNTEAFF	TGTGCCAGCAAGCTCCCGAACACTGAAGCTTTCTTT